This is a list of T cell receptor beta chains from one sample in a study of T cell responses to AZD1222 COVID-19 vaccine. Data came from immunoSEQ multiplex PCR; TCRdb stores just in-frame clones and leaves some out. The sample yields 170,000 or so clones, 85% to 95% seen once. This sample comprised peripheral blood, obtained on day 0 of AZD1222 vaccination. The receptor set was obtained from an adult in good health. Each CDR3 is given with its conserved first and last residue. The D gene is left open where the match is weak. Clone size is given for some rows only: seen once, a few or many times, or a class if the clone is expanded.

TRBV28	TRBD1	NA	TRBJ2-4	CASAFTNRGRINIQYF	TGTGCCAGCGCGTTCACAAACAGGGGGCGAATTAACATTCAGTACTTC
TRBV11-3	TRBD1	NA	TRBJ2-7	CASSSRRDSSYEQYF	TGTGCCAGCAGCTCCAGAAGGGACAGCTCCTACGAGCAGTACTTC
TRBV27	TRBD1	NA	TRBJ2-7	CASSILGQGAGEQYF	TGTGCCAGCAGTATCCTGGGACAGGGGGCTGGAGAGCAGTACTTC
TRBV9	NA	NA	TRBJ2-5	CASSVGGSRETQYF	TGTGCCAGCAGCGTAGGTGGCTCCCGAGAGACCCAGTACTTC
TRBV13	NA	NA	TRBJ1-2	CASSLGGLGYTF	TGTGCCAGCAGCTTAGGGGGCCTTGGCTACACCTTC
TRBV19	TRBD1	NA	TRBJ1-5	CASSIGYGTGSAYQPQHF	TGTGCCAGTAGTATAGGTTACGGGACAGGAAGCGCGTATCAGCCCCAGCATTTT
TRBV11-2	NA	NA	TRBJ1-2	CASSFGGAGYGYTF	TGTGCCAGCAGCTTTGGGGGCGCGGGCTATGGCTACACCTTC
TRBV19	TRBD1	NA	TRBJ2-7	CASSLGTGRGYEQYF	TGTGCCAGTAGTCTAGGGACAGGGAGAGGGTACGAGCAGTACTTC
TRBV6-5	NA	NA	TRBJ1-2	CASSYSTQYYGYTF	TGTGCCAGCAGTTACTCGACACAATACTATGGCTACACCTTC
TRBV4-2	TRBD1	NA	TRBJ2-7	CASSHLGQGLYEQYF	TGTGCCAGCAGCCACCTAGGACAGGGCCTCTACGAGCAGTACTTC
TRBV7-9	NA	NA	TRBJ1-2	CATTSENYGYTF	TGTGCCACCACGTCTGAAAACTATGGCTACACCTTC
TRBV4-1	NA	NA	TRBJ1-3	CASSHVVGRNTIYF	TGCGCCAGCAGCCACGTAGTAGGTCGAAACACCATATATTTT
TRBV10-3	NA	NA	TRBJ2-5	CAISDSFQETQYF	TGTGCCATCAGTGACTCCTTCCAAGAGACCCAGTACTTC
TRBV7-9	TRBD1	NA	TRBJ2-2	CASSWTGGAGGELFF	TGTGCCAGCAGCTGGACAGGGGGCGCAGGCGGGGAGCTGTTTTTT
TRBV6-2/TRBV6-3	NA	NA	TRBJ1-4	CASSYTTMEKLFF	TGTGCCAGCAGTTATACTACGATGGAAAAACTGTTTTTT
TRBV10-3	NA	NA	TRBJ1-1	CAISESGGGRAFF	TGTGCCATCAGTGAGTCGGGAGGAGGGCGGGCTTTCTTT
TRBV9	NA	NA	TRBJ2-1	CASSVANEQFF	TGTGCCAGCAGCGTAGCCAATGAGCAGTTCTTC
TRBV7-9	NA	NA	TRBJ1-1	CASSLGHPNTEAFF	TGTGCCAGCAGCTTGGGACACCCGAACACTGAAGCTTTCTTT
TRBV11-3	NA	NA	TRBJ1-1	CASSSDSDPEAFF	TGTGCCAGCAGCTCCGATTCAGATCCTGAAGCTTTCTTT
TRBV7-3	TRBD1	NA	TRBJ1-6	CASSARTGRLQNSPLHF	TGTGCCAGCAGCGCACGGACAGGGAGACTACAAAATTCACCCCTCCACTTT
TRBV9	NA	NA	TRBJ2-2	CASSVQTTTGELFF	TGTGCCAGCAGCGTACAGACAACCACCGGGGAGCTGTTTTTT
TRBV12-3/TRBV12-4	TRBD2	NA	TRBJ2-2	CASSPGGLGELFF	TGTGCCAGCAGCCCGGGGGGGCTCGGGGAGCTGTTTTTT
TRBV6-1	NA	NA	TRBJ1-5	CASSESGANNQPQHF	TGTGCCAGCAGTGAATCCGGGGCTAACAATCAGCCCCAGCATTTT
TRBV6-4	TRBD2	NA	TRBJ2-3	CASAELAGGTDTQYF	TGTGCCAGCGCGGAATTAGCGGGGGGCACAGATACGCAGTATTTT
TRBV27	NA	NA	TRBJ1-2	CASSLRGSGEYGYTF	TGTGCCAGCAGTTTAAGAGGGAGCGGGGAGTATGGCTACACCTTC
TRBV6-7	NA	NA	TRBJ2-2	CASSYSHRENTGELFF	TGTGCCAGCAGTTACTCCCACAGGGAAAACACCGGGGAGCTGTTTTTT
TRBV5-1	TRBD2	NA	TRBJ2-1	CASSLVGTSVYNEQFF	TGCGCCAGCAGCTTAGTCGGGACTAGCGTCTACAATGAGCAGTTCTTC
TRBV5-1	TRBD2	NA	TRBJ2-3	CASSYFPGTSGGADTQYF	TGCGCCAGCAGCTACTTTCCCGGGACTAGCGGGGGGGCAGATACGCAGTATTTT
TRBV7-6	NA	NA	TRBJ2-2	CASSLFGGTNTGELFF	TGTGCCAGCAGCTTATTTGGGGGAACGAACACCGGGGAGCTGTTTTTT
TRBV12-3/TRBV12-4	NA	NA	TRBJ2-5	CASTLMPQETQYF	TGTGCCAGCACCCTGATGCCTCAAGAGACCCAGTACTTC
TRBV2	NA	NA	TRBJ2-7	CASSEWWAGEQYF	TGTGCCAGCAGTGAATGGTGGGCCGGCGAGCAGTACTTC
TRBV28	NA	NA	TRBJ2-7	CASSAGTATYEQYF	TGTGCCAGCAGTGCCGGGACGGCCACCTACGAGCAGTACTTC
TRBV28	NA	NA	TRBJ1-2	CASSSPGHSIFGYTF	TGTGCCAGCAGTTCTCCGGGACACTCGATTTTTGGCTACACCTTC
TRBV5-4	TRBD1	NA	TRBJ2-1	CASSLDYNRGLEFF	TGTGCCAGCAGCTTGGATTATAACAGGGGGCTCGAGTTCTTC
TRBV27	NA	NA	TRBJ2-7	CASSLRGGLEQYF	TGTGCCAGCAGTTTAAGGGGGGGCCTCGAGCAGTACTTC
TRBV5-1	TRBD1	NA	TRBJ2-5	CASSLGQGFQETQYF	TGCGCCAGCAGCTTGGGACAGGGTTTCCAAGAGACCCAGTACTTC
TRBV6-1	NA	NA	TRBJ1-4	CASSEAPGPGEKLFF	TGTGCCAGCAGTGAAGCCCCGGGCCCGGGTGAAAAACTGTTTTTT
TRBV6-5	NA	NA	TRBJ1-2	CASRDMRNGYTF	TGTGCCAGCAGAGACATGAGGAATGGCTACACCTTC
TRBV6-1	TRBD2	NA	TRBJ2-1	CASSEAFFSGGQYNEQFF	TGTGCCAGCAGTGAAGCATTCTTTAGCGGGGGGCAATACAATGAGCAGTTCTTC
TRBV13	TRBD1	once	TRBJ1-2	CASSARPGQAYTF	TGTGCCAGCAGCGCCCGACCCGGACAGGCGTACACCTTC
TRBV7-9	TRBD2	NA	TRBJ2-5	CASSPQTLAGETQYF	TGTGCCAGCAGCCCCCAGACGCTAGCGGGTGAGACCCAGTACTTC
TRBV7-2	NA	once	TRBJ1-1	CASRHAASKGTEAFF	TGTGCCAGCAGGCACGCTGCGTCCAAGGGCACTGAAGCTTTCTTT
TRBV7-8	NA	once	TRBJ2-7	CASSLEVSTYEQYF	TGTGCCAGCAGCTTAGAAGTCTCCACCTACGAGCAGTACTTC
TRBV30	TRBD1	NA	TRBJ2-1	CAWSQGDEQFF	TGTGCCTGGAGCCAGGGGGATGAGCAGTTCTTC
TRBV4-2	NA	NA	TRBJ2-7	CASSQDLPYEQYF	TGTGCCAGCAGCCAAGATTTGCCCTACGAGCAGTACTTC
TRBV28	NA	NA	TRBJ1-2	CASSPVTGKSNYGYTF	TGTGCCAGCAGCCCAGTAACTGGGAAATCTAACTATGGCTACACCTTC
TRBV30	NA	NA	TRBJ2-2	CAWKQNAELFF	TGTGCCTGGAAACAGAACGCGGAGCTGTTTTTT
TRBV7-2	TRBD2	NA	TRBJ2-3	CASSLAGGRGTDTQYF	TGTGCCAGCAGCTTAGCGGGCGGGAGGGGCACAGATACGCAGTATTTT